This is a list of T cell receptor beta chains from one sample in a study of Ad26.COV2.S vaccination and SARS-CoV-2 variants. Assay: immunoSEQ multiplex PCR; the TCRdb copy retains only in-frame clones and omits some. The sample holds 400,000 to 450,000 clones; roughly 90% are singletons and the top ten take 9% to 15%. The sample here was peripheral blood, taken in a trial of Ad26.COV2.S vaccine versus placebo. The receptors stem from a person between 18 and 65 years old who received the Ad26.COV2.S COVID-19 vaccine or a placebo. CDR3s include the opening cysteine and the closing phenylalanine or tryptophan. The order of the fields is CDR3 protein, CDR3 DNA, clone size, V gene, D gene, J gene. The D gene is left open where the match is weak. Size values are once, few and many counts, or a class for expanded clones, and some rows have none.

CDR3 protein: CASSPPGLQETQYF; CDR3 DNA: TGTGCCAGCTCACCACCGGGCCTGCAAGAGACCCAGTACTTC; clone size: -; V gene: TRBV18; D gene: -; J gene: TRBJ2-5
CDR3 protein: CASSLQGLYEQYF; CDR3 DNA: TGTGCCAGCAGCTTGCAGGGGTTATACGAGCAGTACTTC; clone size: -; V gene: TRBV5-8; D gene: -; J gene: TRBJ2-7
CDR3 protein: CASSLAGTTYEQYF; CDR3 DNA: TGTGCCAGCAGCTTAGCCGGGACTACCTACGAGCAGTACTTC; clone size: -; V gene: TRBV7-2; D gene: TRBD2; J gene: TRBJ2-7
CDR3 protein: CASSLVGTNTEAFF; CDR3 DNA: TGTGCCAGCAGCTTGGTTGGTACCAACACTGAAGCTTTCTTT; clone size: -; V gene: TRBV5-6; D gene: -; J gene: TRBJ1-1
CDR3 protein: CASSGQNTEAFF; CDR3 DNA: TGTGCCAGCAGTGGCCAGAACACTGAAGCTTTCTTT; clone size: -; V gene: TRBV2; D gene: -; J gene: TRBJ1-1
CDR3 protein: CAISGASGRILPYNEQFF; CDR3 DNA: TGTGCCATCAGTGGGGCTAGCGGGAGGATCCTCCCCTACAATGAGCAGTTCTTC; clone size: -; V gene: TRBV10-3; D gene: TRBD2; J gene: TRBJ2-1
CDR3 protein: CASSTGTPSGELFF; CDR3 DNA: TGTGCCAGCAGCACCGGGACTCCCTCCGGGGAGCTGTTTTTT; clone size: -; V gene: TRBV5-4; D gene: -; J gene: TRBJ2-2
CDR3 protein: CASVRRGVGTEAFF; CDR3 DNA: TGTGCCAGCGTCCGAAGGGGGGTCGGCACTGAAGCTTTCTTT; clone size: -; V gene: TRBV5-8; D gene: -; J gene: TRBJ1-1
CDR3 protein: CATSSRLAVGELFF; CDR3 DNA: TGTGCCACCAGTTCGCGGCTAGCGGTCGGGGAGCTGTTTTTT; clone size: -; V gene: TRBV24-1; D gene: TRBD2; J gene: TRBJ2-2
CDR3 protein: CASRLTGGDYEQYF; CDR3 DNA: TGTGCCAGCAGGCTAACAGGGGGGGACTACGAGCAGTACTTC; clone size: -; V gene: TRBV6-5; D gene: -; J gene: TRBJ2-7
CDR3 protein: CASSSLRGSRPGELFF; CDR3 DNA: TGTGCCAGCAGCTCCCTTCGCGGGAGTAGACCCGGGGAGCTGTTTTTT; clone size: -; V gene: TRBV3-1/TRBV3-2; D gene: TRBD2; J gene: TRBJ2-2
CDR3 protein: CASGLTGGAFGYTF; CDR3 DNA: TGTGCCAGCGGGCTCACAGGCGGGGCTTTTGGCTACACCTTC; clone size: -; V gene: TRBV6-6; D gene: -; J gene: TRBJ1-2
CDR3 protein: CASSLTSSSYNEQFF; CDR3 DNA: TGTGCCAGCAGTTTAACCAGCAGCTCCTACAATGAGCAGTTCTTC; clone size: -; V gene: TRBV27; D gene: -; J gene: TRBJ2-1
CDR3 protein: CASSSFPISYEQYF; CDR3 DNA: TGTGCCAGCAGTTCCTTCCCCATCTCCTACGAGCAGTACTTC; clone size: -; V gene: TRBV6-5; D gene: -; J gene: TRBJ2-7
CDR3 protein: CAWSVGTGWQETQYF; CDR3 DNA: TGTGCCTGGTCTGTTGGGACAGGGTGGCAAGAGACCCAGTACTTC; clone size: -; V gene: TRBV30; D gene: TRBD1; J gene: TRBJ2-5
CDR3 protein: CASSLHGSSNEQFF; CDR3 DNA: TGTGCCAGCAGCCTACACGGGAGCAGCAATGAGCAGTTCTTC; clone size: -; V gene: TRBV7-9; D gene: -; J gene: TRBJ2-1
CDR3 protein: CASSRTSGRVGEQFF; CDR3 DNA: TGTGCCAGCAGTCGGACTAGCGGGAGGGTAGGTGAGCAGTTCTTC; clone size: -; V gene: TRBV14; D gene: TRBD2; J gene: TRBJ2-1
CDR3 protein: CASSRQGADEQYF; CDR3 DNA: TGTGCCAGCAGCCGGCAGGGGGCCGACGAGCAGTACTTC; clone size: -; V gene: TRBV3-1/TRBV3-2; D gene: TRBD1; J gene: TRBJ2-7
CDR3 protein: CASSVDGRTDNEQFF; CDR3 DNA: TGTGCCAGCAGCGTAGACGGGCGTACCGACAATGAGCAGTTCTTC; clone size: -; V gene: TRBV9; D gene: -; J gene: TRBJ2-1
CDR3 protein: CASSLDLDTGRSELFF; CDR3 DNA: TGTGCCAGCAGCTTAGACTTGGACACGGGGAGGTCGGAACTGTTTTTT; clone size: -; V gene: TRBV11-1; D gene: -; J gene: TRBJ1-4
CDR3 protein: CASNQDWASYNEQFF; CDR3 DNA: TGTGCCAGCAACCAGGACTGGGCCTCCTACAATGAGCAGTTCTTC; clone size: few; V gene: TRBV2; D gene: -; J gene: TRBJ2-1
CDR3 protein: CASSLVGGVTGELFF; CDR3 DNA: TGTGCCAGCAGCTTAGTTGGGGGGGTCACCGGGGAGCTGTTTTTT; clone size: -; V gene: TRBV7-9; D gene: TRBD2; J gene: TRBJ2-2
CDR3 protein: CATSDPGTSGTDTQYF; CDR3 DNA: TGTGCCACCAGTGATCCCGGGACTAGCGGCACAGATACGCAGTATTTT; clone size: -; V gene: TRBV24-1; D gene: TRBD2; J gene: TRBJ2-3
CDR3 protein: CASSPIGYNEQFF; CDR3 DNA: TGTGCCAGCAGCCCTATAGGCTACAATGAGCAGTTCTTC; clone size: -; V gene: TRBV5-6; D gene: -; J gene: TRBJ2-1
CDR3 protein: CASSPTGGGSNQPQHF; CDR3 DNA: TGTGCCAGCAGCCCCACAGGGGGGGGAAGCAATCAGCCCCAGCATTTT; clone size: -; V gene: TRBV28; D gene: TRBD1; J gene: TRBJ1-5
CDR3 protein: CASSLVSGGPQSSEQYF; CDR3 DNA: TGTGCCAGCAGCTTAGTTAGCGGGGGCCCGCAGTCCTCGGAGCAGTACTTC; clone size: many; V gene: TRBV7-9; D gene: TRBD2; J gene: TRBJ2-7
CDR3 protein: CASSQGLDYNEQFF; CDR3 DNA: TGTGCCAGTTCTCAGGGCTTGGACTACAATGAGCAGTTCTTC; clone size: -; V gene: TRBV19; D gene: -; J gene: TRBJ2-1
CDR3 protein: CASSPAGTGGEQYF; CDR3 DNA: TGTGCCAGCTCACCGGCCGGGACAGGGGGCGAGCAGTACTTC; clone size: once; V gene: TRBV18; D gene: TRBD1; J gene: TRBJ2-7
CDR3 protein: CASSWTQTSNTGELFF; CDR3 DNA: TGTGCCAGCTCTTGGACTCAGACCTCGAACACCGGGGAGCTGTTTTTT; clone size: -; V gene: TRBV18; D gene: -; J gene: TRBJ2-2
CDR3 protein: CASSLGQGVGELFF; CDR3 DNA: TGTGCCAGCAGCTTGGGACAGGGAGTCGGGGAGCTGTTTTTT; clone size: once; V gene: TRBV7-8; D gene: TRBD1; J gene: TRBJ2-2
CDR3 protein: CASSLDGTGGTGELFF; CDR3 DNA: TGTGCCAGCAGCTTAGACGGGACAGGGGGCACCGGGGAGCTGTTTTTT; clone size: -; V gene: TRBV11-2; D gene: TRBD1; J gene: TRBJ2-2
CDR3 protein: CASSLAPSGRRNEQFF; CDR3 DNA: TGCGCCAGCAGCTTGGCGCCTAGCGGGAGGCGCAATGAGCAGTTCTTC; clone size: few; V gene: TRBV5-1; D gene: TRBD2; J gene: TRBJ2-1
CDR3 protein: CASSPGTGGNTEAFF; CDR3 DNA: TGTGCCAGCAGCCCCGGTACAGGGGGCAACACTGAAGCTTTCTTT; clone size: -; V gene: TRBV7-8; D gene: TRBD1; J gene: TRBJ1-1
CDR3 protein: CASSLEQILYEQYF; CDR3 DNA: TGTGCCAGCAGCTTGGAACAGATCCTCTACGAGCAGTACTTC; clone size: -; V gene: TRBV5-5; D gene: -; J gene: TRBJ2-7
CDR3 protein: CATGPGDTDTQYF; CDR3 DNA: TGTGCCACCGGTCCGGGAGATACAGATACGCAGTATTTT; clone size: once; V gene: TRBV24-1; D gene: -; J gene: TRBJ2-3
CDR3 protein: CASSVDGANYGYTF; CDR3 DNA: TGTGCCAGCAGCGTGGATGGGGCTAACTATGGCTACACCTTC; clone size: few; V gene: TRBV7-9; D gene: -; J gene: TRBJ1-2
CDR3 protein: CASSEGGLASRNEQFF; CDR3 DNA: TGTGCCAGCAGTGAAGGGGGGCTAGCCTCGCGCAATGAGCAGTTCTTC; clone size: -; V gene: TRBV2; D gene: -; J gene: TRBJ2-1
CDR3 protein: CASSLEGRWSSYNEQFF; CDR3 DNA: TGTGCCAGCAGCTTAGAGGGACGGTGGAGCTCCTACAATGAGCAGTTCTTC; clone size: -; V gene: TRBV11-2; D gene: -; J gene: TRBJ2-1
CDR3 protein: CSASPSRYEQYF; CDR3 DNA: TGCAGTGCTAGTCCCAGTCGGTACGAGCAGTACTTC; clone size: once; V gene: TRBV20-1; D gene: -; J gene: TRBJ2-7
CDR3 protein: CASSQEGGQGSYEQYF; CDR3 DNA: TGTGCCAGCAGCCAAGAGGGTGGACAGGGCTCCTACGAGCAGTACTTC; clone size: -; V gene: TRBV14; D gene: TRBD1; J gene: TRBJ2-7